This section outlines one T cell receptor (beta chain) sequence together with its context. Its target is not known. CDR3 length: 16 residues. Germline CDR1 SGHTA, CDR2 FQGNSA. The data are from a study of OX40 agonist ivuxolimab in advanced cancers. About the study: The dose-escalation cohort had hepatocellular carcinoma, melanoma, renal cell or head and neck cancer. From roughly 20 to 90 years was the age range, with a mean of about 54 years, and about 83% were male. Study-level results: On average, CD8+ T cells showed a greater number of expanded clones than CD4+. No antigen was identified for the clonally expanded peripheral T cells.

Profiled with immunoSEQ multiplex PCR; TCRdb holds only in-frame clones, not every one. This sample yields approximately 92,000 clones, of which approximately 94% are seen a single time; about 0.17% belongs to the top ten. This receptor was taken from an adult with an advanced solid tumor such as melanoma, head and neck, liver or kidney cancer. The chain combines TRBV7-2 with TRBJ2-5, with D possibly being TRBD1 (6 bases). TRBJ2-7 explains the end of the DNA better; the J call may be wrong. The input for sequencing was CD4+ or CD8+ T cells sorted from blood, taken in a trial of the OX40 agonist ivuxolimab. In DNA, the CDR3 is TGTGCCAGCAGCTTCCGGGACATATTTTCCTCCTACGAGCAGTACTTC. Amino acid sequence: CASSFRDIFSSYEQYF.